The clone carrying this T cell receptor (beta chain) appeared a single time. How the authors handled the data: Reference gene primer amplification in the assay estimated nucleated cell counts. The data were produced by immunoSEQ multiplex PCR, yet TCRdb's version contains in-frame clones alone and is incomplete. The DNA was the basis for D and trimming; V, J and clone size are from that table. This sample yields hundreds of thousands of clones, of which 82% are seen a single time; less than 5.5% belongs to the top ten. This record comes from a study of blood T cell repertoires in COVID-19. For the study at large: Whether acute or convalescent, the COVID-19 samples came from the United States, Italy and Spain.

A COVID-19 case was met by exposed participants within 2 weeks before study entry. Sequenced sample: PBMCs or T cells enriched from blood (not recorded which). The TCR comes from a man aged 40-49 years who had been exposed to COVID-19.

The DNA of the CDR3 is TGTGCCAGCGGAGGGACTCAGAACACCGGGGAGCTGTTTTTT. Translating it yields CASGGTQNTGELFF. The rearrangement uses TRBV6-5 and TRBJ2-2; D is possibly TRBD2 (6 bases). The germline CDR1 and CDR2 sequences are MNHEY and SVGAGI. V was trimmed by 8 bases and J by 1 base, leaving 11 bases between them. This CDR3 region has 14 residues.